This TCR beta chain was recorded in a study of cytomegalovirus exposure and HLA in healthy donors. At the level of the study: Among approximately 390 genotyped donors, about 80% fell in the Caucasian-associated ancestry cluster. Notes on the study in general: A missense DCLRE1C variant was associated with V- and J-gene trimming of TCR beta chains in a later analysis, and an independent cohort replicated the association.

The PCR made use of 60 Vbeta and 13 Jbeta primers. The assay was immunoSEQ multiplex PCR, and TCRdb's table has in-frame clones only and misses some. The sample holds 270,000 or so clones; approximately 91% are singletons and the top ten take around 1.7%. In the case of this clone: Its antigen is undetermined.

The sequence was obtained from a girl aged 2-9 years in good health and CMV-seronegative. The sample was PBMCs.

CDR3 protein: CASSGARVNTEAFF. The CDR3 DNA follows: TGTGCCAGCAGCGGGGCCAGGGTGAACACTGAAGCTTTCTTT. V gene TRBV9 combines with J gene TRBJ1-1; D possibly corresponds to TRBD1 (5 bases). Germline values: CDR1 SGDLS, CDR2 YYNGEE. The CDR3 totals 14 residues. V lost 3 bases and J 0 bases, leaving 9 bases between the germline ends.